Here is one T cell receptor beta chain with its context. Its matching antigen is unknown. Germline trimming cut 5 bases from V and 8 bases from J; bases unmatched to any gene: 4. This CDR3 comprises 12 residues. CDR1 is MNHNS and CDR2 is SASEGT in the germline V gene. This record belongs to a study of cytomegalovirus exposure and HLA in healthy donors. Study-level background: There were about 85 million unique TCRs (from HLA-typed donors) in an early data release. Study-wide findings and caveats: Through in vitro validation, a few CMV-associated chains were shown to be specific for CMV antigens. V- and J-gene trimming of TCR beta was linked (in a later analysis) to a missense DCLRE1C variant.

The PCR was carried out with 60 Vbeta primers and 13 Jbeta primers. In the authors' methods: The authors later counted roughly 79 million unique TCR beta chains, roughly 11 million of them shared. Method: immunoSEQ multiplex PCR; TCRdb's copy keeps in-frame clones and lacks some. For V, J and clone size, that table is used; D and trimming come from the DNA. The ten top clones account for 1.5% to 2%, within a sample of 150,000 or so clones. The origin of this receptor is a man between 18 and 29 years old in good health and CMV-seronegative. Material for sequencing was PBMCs. V usage is TRBV6-1 and J usage is TRBJ1-2, with 8 bases aligning to TRBD1. The CDR3 region has the DNA TGTGCCAGCAGTCCACAGGGGGGAGGCTACACCTTC. Amino acid sequence: CASSPQGGGYTF.